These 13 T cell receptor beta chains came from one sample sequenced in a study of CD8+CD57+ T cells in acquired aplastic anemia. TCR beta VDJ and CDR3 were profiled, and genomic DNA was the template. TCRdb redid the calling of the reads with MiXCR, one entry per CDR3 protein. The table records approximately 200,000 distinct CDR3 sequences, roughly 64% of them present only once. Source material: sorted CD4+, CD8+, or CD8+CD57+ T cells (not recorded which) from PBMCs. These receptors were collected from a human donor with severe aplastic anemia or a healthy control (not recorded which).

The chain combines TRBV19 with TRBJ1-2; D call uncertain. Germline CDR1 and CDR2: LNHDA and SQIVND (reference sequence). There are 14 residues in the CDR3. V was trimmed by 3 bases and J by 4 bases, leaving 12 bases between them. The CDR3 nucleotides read TGTGCCAGTAGTATGGGAGGGATCTCCTATGGCTACACCTTC. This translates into CASSMGGISYGYTF.

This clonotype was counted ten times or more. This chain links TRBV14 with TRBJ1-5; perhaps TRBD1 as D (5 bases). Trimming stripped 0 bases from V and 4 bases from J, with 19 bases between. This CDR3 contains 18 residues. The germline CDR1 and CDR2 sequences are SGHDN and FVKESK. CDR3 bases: TGTGCCAGCAGCCAAGACCGGGTAGGCGACAGCCCTAATCAGCCCCAGCATTTT. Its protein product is CASSQDRVGDSPNQPQHF.

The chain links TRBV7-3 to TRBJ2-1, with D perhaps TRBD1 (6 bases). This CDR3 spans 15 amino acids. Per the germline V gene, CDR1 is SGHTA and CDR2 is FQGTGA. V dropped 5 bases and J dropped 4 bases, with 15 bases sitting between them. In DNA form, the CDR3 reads TGTGCCAGCAGCATTCCCGGGACACTATACAATGAGCAGTTCTTC. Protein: CASSIPGTLYNEQFF.

The CDR3 DNA reads as TGTGCCAGCAGCTCATTGGGTTGGGGGGGTGAAGAGACCCAGTACTTC. Translated: CASSSLGWGGEETQYF. The chain joins TRBV5-5 to TRBJ2-5; TRBD2 aligns across 7 bases. V lost 3 bases and J lost 3; bases outside the gene matches: 11. The CDR3 covers 16 residues. The germline V gene encodes CDR1 SGHKS and CDR2 YYEKEE (reference sequence).

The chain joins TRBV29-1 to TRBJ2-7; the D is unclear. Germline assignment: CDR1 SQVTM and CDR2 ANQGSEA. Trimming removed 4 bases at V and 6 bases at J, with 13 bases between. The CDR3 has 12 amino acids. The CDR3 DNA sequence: TGCAGCGTTGCGCAGGTTTGGTCCGAGCAGTACTTC. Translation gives CSVAQVWSEQYF.

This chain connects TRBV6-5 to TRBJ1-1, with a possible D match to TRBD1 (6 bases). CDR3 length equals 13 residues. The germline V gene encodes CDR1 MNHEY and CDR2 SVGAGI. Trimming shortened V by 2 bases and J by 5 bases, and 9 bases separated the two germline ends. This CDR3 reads CASSYQGRTEAFF. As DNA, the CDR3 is TGTGCCAGCAGTTACCAGGGGCGTACTGAAGCTTTCTTT.

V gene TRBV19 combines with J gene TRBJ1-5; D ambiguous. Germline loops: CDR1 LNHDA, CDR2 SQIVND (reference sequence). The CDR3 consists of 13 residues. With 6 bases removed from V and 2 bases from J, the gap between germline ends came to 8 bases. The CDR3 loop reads CASSRGGNQPQHF. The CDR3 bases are TGTGCCAGTAGCCGCGGGGGCAATCAGCCCCAGCATTTT.

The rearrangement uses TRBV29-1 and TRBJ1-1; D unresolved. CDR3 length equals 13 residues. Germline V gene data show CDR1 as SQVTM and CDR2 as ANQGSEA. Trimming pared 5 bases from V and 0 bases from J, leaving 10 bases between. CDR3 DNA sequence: TGCAGCGTTAAACTGGGGATGAACACTGAAGCTTTCTTT. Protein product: CSVKLGMNTEAFF.

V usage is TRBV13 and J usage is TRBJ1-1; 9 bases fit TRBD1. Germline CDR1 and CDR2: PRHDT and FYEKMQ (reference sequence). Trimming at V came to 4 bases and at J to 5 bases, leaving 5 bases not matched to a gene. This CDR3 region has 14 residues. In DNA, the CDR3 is TGTGCCAGCAGCTCGGGACAGGGAGGGACTGAAGCTTTCTTT. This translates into CASSSGQGGTEAFF.

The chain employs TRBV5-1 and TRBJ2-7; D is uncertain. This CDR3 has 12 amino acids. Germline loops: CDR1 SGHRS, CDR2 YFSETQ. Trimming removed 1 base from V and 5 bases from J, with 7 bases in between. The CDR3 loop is CASSLRRDEQYF. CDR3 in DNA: TGCGCCAGCAGCTTGCGTAGGGACGAGCAGTACTTC.

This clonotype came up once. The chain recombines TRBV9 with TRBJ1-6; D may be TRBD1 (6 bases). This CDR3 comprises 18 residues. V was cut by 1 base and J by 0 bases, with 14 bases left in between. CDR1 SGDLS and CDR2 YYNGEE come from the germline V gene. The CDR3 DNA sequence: TGTGCCAGCAGCGTAATGGGTCAGGACAGCTCCTATAATTCACCCCTCCACTTT. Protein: CASSVMGQDSSYNSPLHF.

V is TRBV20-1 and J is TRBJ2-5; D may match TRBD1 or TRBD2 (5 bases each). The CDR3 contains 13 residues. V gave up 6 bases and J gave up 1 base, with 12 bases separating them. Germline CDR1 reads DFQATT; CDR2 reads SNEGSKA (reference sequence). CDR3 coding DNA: TGCAGTGCCTTCGGGGCTACCCAAGAGACCCAGTACTTC. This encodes CSAFGATQETQYF.

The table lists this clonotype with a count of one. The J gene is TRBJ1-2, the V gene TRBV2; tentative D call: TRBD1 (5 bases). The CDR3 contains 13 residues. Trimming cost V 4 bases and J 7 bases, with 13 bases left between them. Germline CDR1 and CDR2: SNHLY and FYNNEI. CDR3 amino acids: CASSVLQGGGYTF. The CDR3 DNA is TGTGCCAGCAGTGTTCTGCAGGGAGGTGGCTACACCTTC.